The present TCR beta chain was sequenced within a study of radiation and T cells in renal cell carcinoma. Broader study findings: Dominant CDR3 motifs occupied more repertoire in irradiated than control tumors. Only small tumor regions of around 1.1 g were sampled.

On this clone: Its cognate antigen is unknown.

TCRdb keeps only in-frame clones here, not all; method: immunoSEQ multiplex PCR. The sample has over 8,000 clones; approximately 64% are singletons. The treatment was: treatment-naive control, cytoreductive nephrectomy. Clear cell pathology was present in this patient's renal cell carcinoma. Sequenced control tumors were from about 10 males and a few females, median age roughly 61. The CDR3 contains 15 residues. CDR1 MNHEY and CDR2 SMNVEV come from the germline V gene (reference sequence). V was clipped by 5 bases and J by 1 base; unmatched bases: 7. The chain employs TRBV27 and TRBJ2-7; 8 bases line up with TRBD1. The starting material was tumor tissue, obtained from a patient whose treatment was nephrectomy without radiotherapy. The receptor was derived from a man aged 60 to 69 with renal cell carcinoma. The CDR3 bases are TGTGCCAGCAGTATCAGGACAGGGCGTTCCTACGAGCAGTACTTC. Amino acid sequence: CASSIRTGRSYEQYF.